This T cell receptor (beta chain) came from a study of cytomegalovirus exposure and HLA in healthy donors. Findings and caveats of the study: The study designated some 180 TCR beta chains cytomegalovirus-associated.

Germline V gene sequence: CDR1 SGHNT, CDR2 YYREEE (reference sequence). Trimming removed 0 bases from V and 5 bases from J; junction bases left unmatched: 4. The CDR3 length is 14 residues. With respect to this clone: Antigen specificity is unknown.

The PCR contained 60 Vbeta and 13 Jbeta primers. The authors' processing: In a later analysis, of around 85 million unique beta chains, some 10 million appeared in at least two donors. The repertoire was sequenced with immunoSEQ multiplex PCR; TCRdb's copy has only in-frame clones and lacks some. That table gives V, J and clone size, and the DNA gave D and trimming. This table has some 95,000 clones, 60% to 80% appearing once. The receptor was derived from a man in his fifties or sixties in good health and CMV-seropositive. This chain connects TRBV5-4 to TRBJ2-5; 7 bases align to TRBD2. Material: PBMCs. This CDR3 reads CASSLAPSGETQYF. CDR3 nucleotide sequence: TGTGCCAGCAGCTTGGCCCCTAGCGGCGAGACCCAGTACTTC.